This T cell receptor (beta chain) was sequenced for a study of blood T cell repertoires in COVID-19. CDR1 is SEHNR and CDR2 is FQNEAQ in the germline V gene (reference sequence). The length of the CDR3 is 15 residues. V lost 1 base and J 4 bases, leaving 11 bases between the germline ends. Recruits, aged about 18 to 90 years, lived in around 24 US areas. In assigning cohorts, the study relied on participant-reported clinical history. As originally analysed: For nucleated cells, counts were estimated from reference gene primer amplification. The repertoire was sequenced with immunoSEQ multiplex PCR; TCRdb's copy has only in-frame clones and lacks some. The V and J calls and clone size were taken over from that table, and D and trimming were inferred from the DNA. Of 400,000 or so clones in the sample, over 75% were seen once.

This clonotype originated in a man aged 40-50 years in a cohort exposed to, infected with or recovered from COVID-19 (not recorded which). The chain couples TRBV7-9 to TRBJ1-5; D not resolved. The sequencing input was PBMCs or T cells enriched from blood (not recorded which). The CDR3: CASSLGPGRNQPQHF. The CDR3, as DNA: TGTGCCAGCAGCTTAGGCCCCGGTCGGAATCAGCCCCAGCATTTT.